Each of the 6 T cell receptor beta chains below was sequenced from the same sample in a study of control samples from healthy donors and cancer patients. Measured with immunoSEQ multiplex PCR; TCRdb has only the in-frame clones, and not every one. Here the sample spans about 51,000 clones, around nine tenths being singletons. Source material: PBMCs. Source of these receptors: a man between 45 and 60 years old with head and neck cancer.

Remarks on this clone: The junction shows a germline mismatch at one end, possibly a read error. V is TRBV5-6 and J is TRBJ2-7; TRBD2 is a possible D gene (5 bases). This CDR3 is 15 amino acids long. Germline lookup yields CDR1 SGHDT and CDR2 YYEEEE. CDR3 sequence: CAGSPPPGENYEQYF. DNA of the CDR3: TGTGCCGGCAGCCCGCCCCCCGGGGAAAACTACGAGCAGTACTTC. The variable domain in full, completed from reference TRBV5-6 and TRBJ2-7, reads DAGVTQSPTHLIKTRGQQVTLRCSPKSGHDTVSWYQQALGQGPQFIFQYYEEEERQRGNFPDRFSGHQFPNYSSELNVNALLLGDSALYLCAGSPPPGENYEQYFGPGTRLTVT.

The CDR3 here is CASSASAYQETQYF. Written as DNA, the CDR3 is TGTGCCAGCAGCGCCTCAGCGTACCAAGAGACCCAGTACTTC. V is TRBV9 and J is TRBJ2-5; no reliable D call. The CDR3 totals 14 residues. The V end was cut by 3 bases, the J end by 0 bases, with 9 bases between. CDR1 is SGDLS, CDR2 YYNGEE, per germline.

The chain links TRBV11-2 to TRBJ2-3; D unresolved. V was clipped by 1 base and J by 1 base, with 15 bases between them. Germline CDR1 SGHAT, CDR2 FQNNGV. This CDR3 has 17 residues. The CDR3 here is CASSLGIGDSGTDTQYF. The DNA for the CDR3 is TGTGCCAGCAGCTTAGGTATTGGGGATTCGGGCACAGATACGCAGTATTTT.

This clone was seen more than once but under ten times. The V call is TRBV4-1, the J call TRBJ1-5; D unclear. CDR1 is MGHRA, CDR2 YSYEKL, per germline. The CDR3 spans 13 residues. The V end lost 0 bases, the J end lost 7 bases, and 7 bases lay between the germline ends. The CDR3 DNA follows: TGCGCCAGCAGCCAAGATTTAAAGCAGCCCCAGCATTTT. As protein: CASSQDLKQPQHF.

The gene calls are TRBV6-6 and TRBJ2-3; D is uncertain. Trimming pared 2 bases from V and 2 bases from J, leaving 8 bases between. The CDR3 is 14 amino acids. Germline assignment: CDR1 MNHNY and CDR2 SVGAGI (reference sequence). The CDR3 loop reads CASSYGSFTDTQYF. CDR3 coding DNA: TGTGCCAGCAGTTACGGAAGTTTCACAGATACGCAGTATTTT.

The chain employs TRBV28 and TRBJ1-1; 10 bases agree with TRBD1. The CDR3 is 17 residues long. Germline V lookup: CDR1 MDHEN, CDR2 SYDVKM. J was trimmed by 3 bases and V by 5 bases; bases with no gene match: 12. The CDR3 reads CASSGRQGALGDTEAFF. CDR3 bases: TGTGCCAGCAGTGGGAGACAGGGGGCATTGGGGGACACTGAAGCTTTCTTT.